What follows are 18 T cell receptor beta chains derived from one specimen sequenced in a study of blood T cells in healthy people across ages. The second PCR ran about 6 to 12 cycles with a sample-barcoded 5' primer and J-beta primers. TCRdb redid the calling of the 5' RACE reads with MiXCR, one entry per CDR3 protein. The sample carries more than 700,000 distinct CDR3 sequences, about 48% recorded once. The sequencing sample was made of blood. The receptor source for this set is a man older than 75 in good health.

The CDR3 DNA is TGTGCCAGCAGTCCTCTCACTAGCGGGGGCTACGAGCAGTACTTC. Translating it yields CASSPLTSGGYEQYF. V usage is TRBV6-1 and J usage is TRBJ2-7, with 11 bases aligning to TRBD2. This CDR3 has 15 amino acids. Germline V gene data show CDR1 as MNHNS and CDR2 as SASEGT. V shed 5 bases, J shed 3 bases, and the junction held 6 bases outside the gene matches.

The chain uses TRBV11-2 and TRBJ2-1, with D uncertain. Germline values: CDR1 SGHAT, CDR2 FQNNGV. The CDR3 runs to 12 residues. Trimming removed 7 bases at V and 12 bases at J, with 16 bases between. For the CDR3, the DNA is TGTGCCAGCATCTCGAGTAATGCCGGGCAGTTCTTC. It yields the protein CASISSNAGQFF.

The chain is built from TRBV9 and TRBJ2-3; 7 bases map to TRBD2. The length of the CDR3 is 15 residues. After removal of 0 bases from V and 6 bases from J, the junction contained 7 bases not matched to a gene. Per germline, CDR1 SGDLS and CDR2 YYNGEE. CDR3 protein: CASSVGREDWDTQYF. The CDR3 DNA reads as TGTGCCAGCAGCGTAGGTCGGGAGGATTGGGATACGCAGTATTTT. The full variable domain, in which reference TRBV9 and TRBJ2-3 provide the parts outside the CDR3, is DSGVTQTPKHLITATGQRVTLRCSPRSGDLSVYWYQQSLDQGLQFLIQYYNGEERAKGNILERFSAQQFPDLHSELNLSSLELGDSALYFCASSVGREDWDTQYFGPGTRLTVL.

The genes are TRBV7-6 and TRBJ1-1; 7 nucleotides line up with TRBD1. Germline V gene lookup returns CDR1 SGHVS and CDR2 FNYEAQ. The CDR3 sequence is 16 residues long. The V and J ends lost 2 bases and 3 bases, in that order; junction bases with no gene match: 9. CDR3 residues: CASSLPETGTDTEAFF. The CDR3 DNA is TGTGCCAGCAGCTTACCGGAGACAGGGACGGACACTGAAGCTTTCTTT.

J is TRBJ2-2 and V is TRBV20-1, with D possibly TRBD2 on 6 matching bases. Germline V CDR1 and CDR2: DFQATT, SNEGSKA (reference sequence). The length of the CDR3 is 14 residues. Trimming took 3 bases from V and 1 from J, leaving 9 bases between them. This CDR3 is CSARRDGNTGELFF. The CDR3 DNA sequence: TGCAGTGCTAGGCGGGATGGGAACACCGGGGAGCTGTTTTTT.

The CDR3 DNA reads as TGTGCCAGCAGTTACTCGGGACTAGCGGGAGAGTTCAGGAATGAGCAGTACTTC. This gives the protein CASSYSGLAGEFRNEQYF. This chain connects TRBV6-5 to TRBJ2-5; TRBD2 aligns across 14 bases. CDR3 length equals 18 residues. V gave up 0 bases and J gave up 11 bases; unmatched junction bases: 14. Per germline, CDR1 MNHEY and CDR2 SVGAGI.

The gene calls are TRBV21-1 and TRBJ2-7; the table names TRBD1, a call not compared with the DNA. TRBV21-1 is tagged as a pseudogene. The length of the CDR3 is 14 residues. The DNA for the CDR3 is TGTGCCAGCAGCAAACCGGGACAGGTCTACGAGCAGTACTTC. Its protein is CASSKPGQVYEQYF.

About this clonotype: A read error may produce the germline difference seen at one junction end. The chain recombines TRBV28 with TRBJ1-4, with D maybe TRBD1 (6 bases). The germline gives CDR1 MDHEN, CDR2 SYDVKM. The CDR3 loop spans 16 amino acids. This CDR3 reads CASGLLRGLGNEKLFF. The DNA for the CDR3 is TGTGCCAGCGGTTTACTCAGGGGACTGGGTAATGAAAAACTGTTTTTT.

The chain is built from TRBV7-2 and TRBJ2-1; 9 bases fit TRBD2. Germline-derived CDR1 and CDR2 are SGHTA and FQGNSA. This CDR3 comprises 12 residues. J gave up 15 bases and V 3 bases, and 6 bases lay outside the gene matches. In DNA form, the CDR3 reads TGTGCCAGCAGCTTGACTAGCGGTAGAGTGTTCTTC. Encoded protein: CASSLTSGRVFF. The entire variable domain, with the rest obtained from reference TRBV7-2 and TRBJ2-1, is as follows: GAGVSQSPSNKVTEKGKDVELRCDPISGHTALYWYRQSLGQGLEFLIYFQGNSAPDKSGLPSDRFSAERTGGSVSTLTIQRTQQEDSAVYLCASSLTSGRVFFGPGTRLTVL.

This clonotype was seen a few times. The genes are TRBV2 and TRBJ2-4; perhaps TRBD1 as D (5 bases). The ends were cut back, 3 bases at V and 13 bases at J, with 13 bases in the middle. CDR1 and CDR2 from the germline V gene are SNHLY and FYNNEI. The CDR3 covers 12 residues. CDR3 DNA: TGTGCCAGCAGTGATAAGGGGTTTGAGCAGTACTTC. Its protein product is CASSDKGFEQYF.

The rearrangement links TRBV7-8 to TRBJ1-2, with D unclear. The V end lost 1 base, the J end lost 0 bases, and 12 bases lay between the germline ends. The length of the CDR3 is 16 residues. Germline V gene lookup returns CDR1 SGHVS and CDR2 FQNEAQ. In DNA form, the CDR3 reads TGTGCCAGCAGCTTAGATGCGGCAGAAGCTAACTATGGCTACACCTTC. Translated: CASSLDAAEANYGYTF.

The chain carries TRBV9 and TRBJ2-5; D unresolved. Germline values: CDR1 SGDLS, CDR2 YYNGEE. The germline V and J ends were trimmed by 4 bases and 4 bases, with 14 bases remaining between them. The CDR3 consists of 14 residues. The CDR3, as DNA: TGTGCCAGCAGCCAGGCGCCAAGAAGAGAGACCCAGTACTTC. Amino acids: CASSQAPRRETQYF.

Concerning this clonotype itself: The conserved closing phenylalanine or tryptophan is absent in this CDR3, likely reflecting a read error. The CDR3 DNA is TGTGCCAGCAGCCCCGGACAGCAGTCCAACTATGGCTACACCCTC. It specifies CASSPGQQSNYGYTL. The J gene is TRBJ1-2, the V gene TRBV5-5; possible D gene TRBD1, 6 bases. V gave up 4 bases and J gave up 2 bases, with 15 bases separating them. Looked up from germline, CDR1 is SGHKS and CDR2 is YYEKEE (reference sequence). The CDR3 runs to 15 residues.

V is TRBV12-3 or TRBV12-4 and J is TRBJ1-1; tentatively, D is TRBD1 (6 bases). The V gene lost 1 base and the J gene lost 5 bases, with 11 bases spanning the gap. This CDR3 spans 14 amino acids. DNA for the CDR3: TGTGCCAGCAGTTTAGGGGGGCTAGCTACTGAAGCTTTCTTT. It specifies CASSLGGLATEAFF.

This chain uses TRBV7-8 with TRBJ1-5, with D unresolved. CDR1 is SGHVS and CDR2 is FQNEAQ in the germline V gene. The CDR3 covers 14 residues. Deletions cut 0 bases from V and 2 bases from J, with 5 bases between. CDR3 DNA sequence: TGTGCCAGCAGCTTAGCGAGCGGCAATCAGCCCCAGCATTTT. Translated: CASSLASGNQPQHF.

CDR3 sequence reads: CASTGGVGETQYF. The DNA of the CDR3 is TGTGCCAGCACTGGTGGGGTAGGAGAGACCCAGTACTTC. The genes are TRBV6-5 and TRBJ2-5; D gene unclear. CDR1 and CDR2 (germline): MNHEY, SVGAGI. V lost 7 bases and J 4 bases, leaving 13 bases between the germline ends. The CDR3 sequence is 13 residues long.

The chain has TRBV4-3 and TRBJ1-2; a possible D gene is TRBD1 (5 bases). The CDR3 runs 14 residues. V shed 4 bases and J shed 7 bases, with 16 bases lying between them. Germline loops: CDR1 LGHNA, CDR2 YSLEER. The CDR3 region has the DNA TGCGCCAGCAGCCGCCCGGGGGAGGCTGTTGGCTACACCTTC. Translating it yields CASSRPGEAVGYTF.

This clonotype was counted at least ten times. V is TRBV4-2 and J is TRBJ2-5; D is possibly TRBD2 (5 bases). This CDR3 is 14 amino acids long. The V end lost 1 base, the J end lost 1 base, and 7 bases lay between the germline ends. CDR1 LGHNA and CDR2 YNFKEQ come from the germline V gene. In nucleotides, the CDR3 is TGTGCCAGCAGCCAAGCGAGCGGCCAAGAGACCCAGTACTTC. This sequence encodes CASSQASGQETQYF.